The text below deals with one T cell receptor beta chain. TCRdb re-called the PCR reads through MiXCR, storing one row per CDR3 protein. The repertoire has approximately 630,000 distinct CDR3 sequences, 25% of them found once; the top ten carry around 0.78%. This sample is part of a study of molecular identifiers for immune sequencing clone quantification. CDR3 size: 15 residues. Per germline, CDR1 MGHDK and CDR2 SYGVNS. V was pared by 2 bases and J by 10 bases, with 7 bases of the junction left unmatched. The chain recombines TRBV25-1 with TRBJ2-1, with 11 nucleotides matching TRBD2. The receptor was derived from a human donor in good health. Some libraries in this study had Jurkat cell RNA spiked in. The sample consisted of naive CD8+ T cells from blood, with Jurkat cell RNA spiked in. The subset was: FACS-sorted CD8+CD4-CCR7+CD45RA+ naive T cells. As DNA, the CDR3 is TGTGCCAGCAGTGAACCGCTAGCGGGAGGCGGCGAGCAGTTCTTC. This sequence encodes CASSEPLAGGGEQFF.